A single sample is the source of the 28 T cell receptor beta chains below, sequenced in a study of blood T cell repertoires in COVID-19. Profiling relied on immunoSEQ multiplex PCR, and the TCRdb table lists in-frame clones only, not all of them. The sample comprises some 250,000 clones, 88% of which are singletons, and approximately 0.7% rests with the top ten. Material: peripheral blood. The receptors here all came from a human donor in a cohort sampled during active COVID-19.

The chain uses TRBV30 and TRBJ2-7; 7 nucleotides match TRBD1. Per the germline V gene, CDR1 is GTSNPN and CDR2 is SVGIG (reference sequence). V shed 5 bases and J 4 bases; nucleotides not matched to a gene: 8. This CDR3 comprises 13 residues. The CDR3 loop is CAWSQGQVYEQYF. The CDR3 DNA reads TGTGCCTGGTCACAGGGGCAGGTATACGAGCAGTACTTC. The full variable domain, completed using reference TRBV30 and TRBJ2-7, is SQTIHQWPATLVQPVGSPLSLECTVEGTSNPNLYWYRQAAGRGLQLLFYSVGIGQISSEVPQNLSASRPQDRQFILSSKKLLLSDSGFYLCAWSQGQVYEQYFGPGTRLTVT.

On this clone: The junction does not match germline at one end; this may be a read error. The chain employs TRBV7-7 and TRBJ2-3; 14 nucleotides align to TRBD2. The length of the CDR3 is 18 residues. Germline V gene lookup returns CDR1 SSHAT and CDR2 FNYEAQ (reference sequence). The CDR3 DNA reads TGTGCTAGCAGCTTGGGACTAGCGGGAGTCGGTTACACAGATACGCAGTATTTT. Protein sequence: CASSLGLAGVGYTDTQYF.

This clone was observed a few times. CDR3 residues: CASNDRENTEAFF. DNA of the CDR3: TGTGCCAGTAACGACAGGGAAAACACTGAAGCTTTCTTT. The V call is TRBV19, the J call TRBJ1-1; 7 bases fit TRBD1. In germline, CDR1 is LNHDA, CDR2 SQIVND (reference sequence). J was trimmed by 2 bases and V by 7 bases; bases with no gene match: 4. The CDR3 covers 13 residues. The variable domain in full, with the rest retrieved from reference TRBV19 and TRBJ1-1, is DGGITQSPKYLFRKEGQNVTLSCEQNLNHDAMYWYRQDPGQGLRLIYYSQIVNDFQKGDIAEGYSVSREKKESFPLTVTSAQKNPTAFYLCASNDRENTEAFFGQGTRLTVV.

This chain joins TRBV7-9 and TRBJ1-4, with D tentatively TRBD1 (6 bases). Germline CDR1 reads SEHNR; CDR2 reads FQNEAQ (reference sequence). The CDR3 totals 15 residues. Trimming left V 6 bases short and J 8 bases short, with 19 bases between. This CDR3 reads CASSRGGGGKEKLFF. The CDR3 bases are TGTGCCAGCAGTCGCGGGGGAGGGGGGAAGGAAAAACTGTTTTTT.

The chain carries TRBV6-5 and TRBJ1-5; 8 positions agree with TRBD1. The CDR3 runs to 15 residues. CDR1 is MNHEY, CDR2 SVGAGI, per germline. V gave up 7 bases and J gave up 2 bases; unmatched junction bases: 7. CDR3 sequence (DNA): TGTGCCAGCATGGAGGACAGGGAGGGCAATCAGCCCCAGCATTTT. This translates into CASMEDREGNQPQHF.

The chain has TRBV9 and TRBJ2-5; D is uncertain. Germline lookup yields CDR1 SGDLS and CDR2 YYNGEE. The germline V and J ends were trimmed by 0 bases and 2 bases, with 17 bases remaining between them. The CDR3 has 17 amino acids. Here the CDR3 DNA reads TGTGCCAGCAGCGTAGGGGTTAGCCAACAACTACAAGAGACCCAGTACTTC. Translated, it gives CASSVGVSQQLQETQYF.

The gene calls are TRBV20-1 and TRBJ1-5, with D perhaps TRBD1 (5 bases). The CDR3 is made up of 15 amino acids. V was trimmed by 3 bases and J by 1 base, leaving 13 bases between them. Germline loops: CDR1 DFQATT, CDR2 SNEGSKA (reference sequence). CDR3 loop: CSASPGGVSNQPQHF. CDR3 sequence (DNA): TGCAGTGCTAGTCCGGGGGGAGTAAGCAATCAGCCCCAGCATTTT.

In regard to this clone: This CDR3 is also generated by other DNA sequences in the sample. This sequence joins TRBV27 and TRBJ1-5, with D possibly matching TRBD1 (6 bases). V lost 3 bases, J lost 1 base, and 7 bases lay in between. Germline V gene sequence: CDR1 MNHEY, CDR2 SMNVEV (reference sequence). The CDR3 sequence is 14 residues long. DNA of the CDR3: TGTGCCAGCAGTTTGGGGGCGAGCAATCAGCCCCAGCATTTT. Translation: CASSLGASNQPQHF.

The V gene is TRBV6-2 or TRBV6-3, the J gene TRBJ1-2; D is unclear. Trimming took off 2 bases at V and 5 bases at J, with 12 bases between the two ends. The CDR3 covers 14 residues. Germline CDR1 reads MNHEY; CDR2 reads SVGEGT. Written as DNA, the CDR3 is TGTGCCAGCAGTTACCGAGAAAAGAGTTATGGCTACACCTTC. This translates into CASSYREKSYGYTF.

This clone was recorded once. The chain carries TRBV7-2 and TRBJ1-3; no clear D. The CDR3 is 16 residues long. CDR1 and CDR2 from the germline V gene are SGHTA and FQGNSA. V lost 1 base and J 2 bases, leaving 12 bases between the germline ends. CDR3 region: CASSLGGKSTGNTIYF. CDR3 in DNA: TGTGCCAGCAGCTTAGGTGGCAAATCAACTGGAAACACCATATATTTT.

CDR3 in DNA: TGTGCCAGCAGTAGGTCAGGGTCTTCCTACGAGCAGTACTTC. Translating gives CASSRSGSSYEQYF. V is TRBV6-6 and J is TRBJ2-7; D perhaps matches TRBD1 (5 bases). The ends were cut back, 5 bases at V and 1 base at J, with 12 bases in the middle. There are 14 residues in the CDR3. Germline V gene data show CDR1 as MNHNY and CDR2 as SVGAGI (reference sequence).

The CDR3: CASSKDRTVTYEQYF. The CDR3 DNA follows: TGTGCCAGCAGCAAAGATCGAACGGTCACCTACGAGCAGTACTTC. The rearrangement uses TRBV21-1 and TRBJ2-7; TRBD2, the D gene given by the table, was not confirmed from the DNA. TRBV21-1 is flagged as a pseudogene. The CDR3 has 15 residues.

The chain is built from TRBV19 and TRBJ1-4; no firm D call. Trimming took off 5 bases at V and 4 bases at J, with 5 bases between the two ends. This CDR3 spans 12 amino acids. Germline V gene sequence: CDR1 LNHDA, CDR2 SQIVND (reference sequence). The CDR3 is CASSVINEKLFF. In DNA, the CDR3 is TGTGCCAGTAGTGTCATTAATGAAAAACTGTTTTTT.

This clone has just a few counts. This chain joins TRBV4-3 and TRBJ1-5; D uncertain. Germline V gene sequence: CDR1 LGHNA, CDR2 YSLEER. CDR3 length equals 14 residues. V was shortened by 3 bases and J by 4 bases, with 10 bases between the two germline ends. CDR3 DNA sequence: TGCGCCAGCAGCCAGCGACGGAGAAATCAGCCCCAGCATTTT. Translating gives CASSQRRRNQPQHF.

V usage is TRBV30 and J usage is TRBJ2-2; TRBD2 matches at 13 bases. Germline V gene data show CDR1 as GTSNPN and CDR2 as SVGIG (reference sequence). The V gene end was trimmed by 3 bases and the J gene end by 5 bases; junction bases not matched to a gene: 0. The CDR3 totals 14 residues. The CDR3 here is CAWRTSGRTGELFF. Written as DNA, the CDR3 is TGTGCCTGGAGGACTAGCGGGAGGACCGGGGAGCTGTTTTTT. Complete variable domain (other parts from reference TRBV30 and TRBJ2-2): SQTIHQWPATLVQPVGSPLSLECTVEGTSNPNLYWYRQAAGRGLQLLFYSVGIGQISSEVPQNLSASRPQDRQFILSSKKLLLSDSGFYLCAWRTSGRTGELFFGEGSRLTVL.

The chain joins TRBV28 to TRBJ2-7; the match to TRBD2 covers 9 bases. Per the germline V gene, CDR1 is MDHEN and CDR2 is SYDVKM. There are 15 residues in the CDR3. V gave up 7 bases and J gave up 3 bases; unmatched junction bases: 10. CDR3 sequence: CASTPFSGSVYEQYF. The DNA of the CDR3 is TGTGCCAGCACTCCCTTTAGCGGGAGCGTCTACGAGCAGTACTTC.

The CDR3 spells CASRTPSRDNPSTDTQYF. CDR3 bases: TGTGCCAGCCGTACCCCCAGTCGGGACAACCCTAGCACAGATACGCAGTATTTT. The J gene is TRBJ2-3, the V gene TRBV27, with D perhaps TRBD1 (6 bases). This CDR3 is 18 amino acids long. Deletions cut 8 bases from V and 0 bases from J, with 24 bases between. The germline gives CDR1 MNHEY, CDR2 SMNVEV (reference sequence).

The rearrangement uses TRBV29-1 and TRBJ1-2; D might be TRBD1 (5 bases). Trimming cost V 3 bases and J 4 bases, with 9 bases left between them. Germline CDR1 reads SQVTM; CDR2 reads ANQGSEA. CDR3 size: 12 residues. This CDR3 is CSVDAGLYGYTF. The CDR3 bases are TGCAGCGTTGACGCAGGGCTCTATGGCTACACCTTC.

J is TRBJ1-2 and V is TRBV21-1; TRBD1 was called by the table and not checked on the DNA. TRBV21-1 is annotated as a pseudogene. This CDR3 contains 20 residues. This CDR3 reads CASTPKGDRRYYMGIYGYTF. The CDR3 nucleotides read TGTGCCAGCACCCCGAAAGGGGACAGGAGGTACTACATGGGGATATATGGCTACACCTTC.

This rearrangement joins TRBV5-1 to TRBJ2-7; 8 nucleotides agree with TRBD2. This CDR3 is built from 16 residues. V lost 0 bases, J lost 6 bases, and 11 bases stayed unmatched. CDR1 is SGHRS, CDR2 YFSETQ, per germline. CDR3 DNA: TGCGCCAGCAGCTTGGTTGGGGGACTAGGAAGGGGCGAGCAGTACTTC. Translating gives CASSLVGGLGRGEQYF.

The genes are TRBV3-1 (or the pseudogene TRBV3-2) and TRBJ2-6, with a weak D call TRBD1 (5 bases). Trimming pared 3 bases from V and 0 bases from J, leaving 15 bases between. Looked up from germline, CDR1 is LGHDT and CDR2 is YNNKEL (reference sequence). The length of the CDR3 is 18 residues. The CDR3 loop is CASSQQPRQHSGANVLTF. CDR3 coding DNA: TGTGCCAGCAGCCAGCAACCTAGACAGCACTCTGGGGCCAACGTCCTGACTTTC.

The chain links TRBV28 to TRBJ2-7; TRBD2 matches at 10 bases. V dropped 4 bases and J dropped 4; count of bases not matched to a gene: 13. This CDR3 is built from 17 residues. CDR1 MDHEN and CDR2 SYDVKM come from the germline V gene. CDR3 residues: CASSSTGSGTSAYEQYF. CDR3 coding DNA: TGTGCCAGCAGTTCGACAGGATCCGGGACTAGCGCGTACGAGCAGTACTTC.

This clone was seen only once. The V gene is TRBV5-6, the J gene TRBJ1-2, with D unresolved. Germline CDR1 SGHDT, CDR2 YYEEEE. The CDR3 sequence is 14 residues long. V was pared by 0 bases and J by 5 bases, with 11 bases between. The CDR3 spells CASSLVDGAYGYTF. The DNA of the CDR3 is TGTGCCAGCAGCTTGGTTGACGGAGCTTATGGCTACACCTTC.

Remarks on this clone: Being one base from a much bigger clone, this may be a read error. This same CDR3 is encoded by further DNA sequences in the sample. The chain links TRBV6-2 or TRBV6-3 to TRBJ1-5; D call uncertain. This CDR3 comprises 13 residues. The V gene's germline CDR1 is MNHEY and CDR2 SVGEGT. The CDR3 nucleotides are TGTGCCAGCAGTGGTGGTGAGGTTCAGCCCCAACATTTT. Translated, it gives CASSGGEVQPQHF.

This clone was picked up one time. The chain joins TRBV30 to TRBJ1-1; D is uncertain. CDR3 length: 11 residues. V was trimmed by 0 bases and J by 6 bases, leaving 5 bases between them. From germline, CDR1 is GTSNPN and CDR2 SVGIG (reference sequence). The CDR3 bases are TGTGCCTGGAGTGTTATCGCTGAAGCTTTCTTT. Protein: CAWSVIAEAFF. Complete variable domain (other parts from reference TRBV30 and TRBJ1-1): SQTIHQWPATLVQPVGSPLSLECTVEGTSNPNLYWYRQAAGRGLQLLFYSVGIGQISSEVPQNLSASRPQDRQFILSSKKLLLSDSGFYLCAWSVIAEAFFGQGTRLTVV.

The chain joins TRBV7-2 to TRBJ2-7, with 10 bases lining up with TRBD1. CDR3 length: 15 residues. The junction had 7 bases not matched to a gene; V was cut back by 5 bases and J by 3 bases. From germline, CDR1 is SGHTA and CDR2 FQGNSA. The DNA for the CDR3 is TGTGCCAGCAGCCCAGGGCGGGACAGGGGCTACGAGCAGTACTTC. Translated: CASSPGRDRGYEQYF.

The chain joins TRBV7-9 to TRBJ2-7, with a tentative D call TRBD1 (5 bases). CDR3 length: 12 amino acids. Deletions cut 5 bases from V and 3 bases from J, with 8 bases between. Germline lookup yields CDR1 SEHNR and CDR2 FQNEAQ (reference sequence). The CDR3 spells CASSHRFYEQYF. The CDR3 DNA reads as TGTGCCAGCAGCCACAGGTTCTACGAGCAGTACTTC.

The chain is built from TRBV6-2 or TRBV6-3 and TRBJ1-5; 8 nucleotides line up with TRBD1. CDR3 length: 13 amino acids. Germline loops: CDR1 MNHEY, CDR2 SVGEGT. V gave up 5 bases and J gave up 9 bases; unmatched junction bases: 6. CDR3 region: CASSRTGGGPQHF. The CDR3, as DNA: TGTGCCAGCAGTCGAACAGGGGGAGGGCCCCAGCATTTT.